The 15 T cell receptor beta chains presented below share a single source sample, sequenced in a study of cytomegalovirus exposure and HLA in healthy donors. This PCR relied on a set of 60 Vbeta primers and 13 Jbeta primers. Sequencing used immunoSEQ multiplex PCR; TCRdb keeps in-frame clones, though not all of them. The sample shows about 130,000 clones, roughly three quarters of them seen only once. The sequenced sample consisted of PBMCs. The source is a man aged 25-40 years in good health and CMV-seronegative.

The V gene is TRBV5-1, the J gene TRBJ1-2; D remains ambiguous. This CDR3 region has 13 residues. Germline CDR1 is SGHRS and CDR2 is YFSETQ. Deletions cut 4 bases from V and 5 bases from J, with 12 bases between. As DNA, the CDR3 is TGCGCCAGCAGCCGGGAGGGCGAGTATGGCTACACCTTC. Translating it yields CASSREGEYGYTF.

This sequence joins TRBV7-3 and TRBJ2-7; D is possibly TRBD2 (6 bases). Germline V gene data show CDR1 as SGHTA and CDR2 as FQGTGA. The CDR3 is made up of 17 amino acids. V dropped 2 bases and J dropped 2 bases, with 19 bases sitting between them. The CDR3 is CASSLEAPGTGTYEQYF. The CDR3 bases are TGTGCCAGCAGCTTAGAAGCCCCCGGGACTGGAACCTACGAGCAGTACTTC.

The rearrangement joins TRBV7-9 to TRBJ2-2, with TRBD1 matching over 7 bases. V was clipped by 10 bases and J by 1 base; unmatched bases: 6. Germline V gene lookup returns CDR1 SEHNR and CDR2 FQNEAQ (reference sequence). The CDR3 is made up of 14 amino acids. CDR3 nucleotides: TGTGCCACCTCGGGGACAGAGAACACCGGGGAGCTGTTTTTT. Its protein product is CATSGTENTGELFF. Full variable domain (missing parts from reference TRBV7-9 and TRBJ2-2): DTGVSQNPRHKITKRGQNVTFRCDPISEHNRLYWYRQTLGQGPEFLTYFQNEAQLEKSRLLSDRFSAERPKGSFSTLEIQRTEQGDSAMYLCATSGTENTGELFFGEGSRLTVL.

This clone was observed a handful of times. The gene calls are TRBV28 and TRBJ2-3, with D possibly TRBD1 on 6 matching bases. CDR1 and CDR2 (germline): MDHEN, SYDVKM. CDR3 length: 15 amino acids. With 2 bases removed from V and 3 bases from J, the gap between germline ends came to 12 bases. The CDR3 bases are TGTGCCAGCAGTTTAGCAGGGGTTAGGACAGATACGCAGTATTTT. It is translated as CASSLAGVRTDTQYF.

This clone has only a few counts. The chain is built from TRBV5-4 and TRBJ2-1; TRBD2 is a possible D gene (6 bases). Trimming shortened V by 4 bases and J by 5 bases, and 16 bases separated the two germline ends. The length of the CDR3 is 15 residues. Per the germline V gene, CDR1 is SGHNT and CDR2 is YYREEE (reference sequence). The CDR3 loop is CASSHGTRADNEQFF. The CDR3 nucleotides are TGTGCCAGCAGCCACGGGACTCGGGCGGACAATGAGCAGTTCTTC.

This chain uses TRBV9 with TRBJ2-7; 7 bases are a match to TRBD2. Germline-derived CDR1 and CDR2 are SGDLS and YYNGEE. There are 16 residues in the CDR3. V lost 2 bases to trimming and J lost 0 bases; unmatched junction nucleotides: 8. CDR3 sequence: CASSVSASGNSYEQYF. The CDR3 DNA is TGTGCCAGCAGCGTCTCGGCTAGCGGAAACTCCTACGAGCAGTACTTC.

This rearrangement joins TRBV29-1 to TRBJ2-7; the D gene is possibly TRBD1 (6 bases). The CDR3 runs to 12 residues. Trimming took off 6 bases at V and 6 bases at J, with 15 bases between the two ends. Germline CDR1 and CDR2: SQVTM and ANQGSEA. The DNA of the CDR3 is TGCAGCGTCCGGGACATCTCTGGCGAGCAGTACTTC. Its protein is CSVRDISGEQYF.

V usage is TRBV7-9 and J usage is TRBJ1-2; no definite D call. Germline loops: CDR1 SEHNR, CDR2 FQNEAQ (reference sequence). The CDR3 loop spans 15 amino acids. The V and J ends lost 5 bases and 3 bases respectively, with 16 bases between them. The CDR3 DNA follows: TGTGCCAGCAGCCGACTAGGCCAGCGTGACTATGGCTACACCTTC. This codes for CASSRLGQRDYGYTF.

This chain joins TRBV7-8 and TRBJ1-4, with D possibly being TRBD1 (6 bases). Germline CDR1 reads SGHVS; CDR2 reads FQNEAQ. Trimming stripped 2 bases from V and 11 bases from J, with 15 bases between. This CDR3 spans 14 amino acids. The CDR3 sequence is CASSLRSGGGKLFF. The CDR3 region has the DNA TGTGCCAGCAGCTTACGTTCGGGGGGCGGGAAACTGTTTTTT.

This clone was seen a few times. The DNA for the CDR3 is TGTGCCAGCAGCGTAGGCATTAGGACAGGGGTAGATACGCAGTATTTT. It encodes CASSVGIRTGVDTQYF. The chain uses TRBV9 and TRBJ2-3; 9 bases match TRBD1. In germline, CDR1 is SGDLS, CDR2 YYNGEE. The CDR3 runs to 16 residues. V was clipped by 0 bases and J by 5 bases; unmatched bases: 7.

The rearrangement joins TRBV2 to TRBJ2-3, with 15 bases identical to TRBD2. This CDR3 has 17 residues. Trimming cost V 4 bases and J 5 bases; bases outside gene matches: 7. The V gene's germline CDR1 is SNHLY and CDR2 FYNNEI. The CDR3 sequence is CASSVGLAGGRGDTQYF. The DNA for the CDR3 is TGTGCCAGCAGTGTAGGACTAGCGGGAGGGCGGGGAGATACGCAGTATTTT.

This clone was picked up a small number of times. The chain carries TRBV5-1 and TRBJ2-5, with 12 bases matching TRBD1. Trimming took 4 bases from V and 5 from J; bases not matched to a gene: 3. This CDR3 comprises 14 residues. The germline CDR1 and CDR2 sequences are SGHRS and YFSETQ. The CDR3 loop is CASSAGQGAETQYF. The CDR3 DNA reads TGCGCCAGCAGCGCGGGACAGGGGGCGGAGACCCAGTACTTC.

This clone was counted between two and nine times. One junction end disagrees with the germline gene, perhaps due to a read error. The chain employs TRBV7-7 and TRBJ2-2; 8 bases match TRBD1. This CDR3 has 16 amino acids. The germline V gene encodes CDR1 SSHAT and CDR2 FNYEAQ (reference sequence). The CDR3 bases are TGTGCTAGCAGCTTCCACCCGGACAGGGCGGGCGGGGAGCTGTTTTTT. As protein: CASSFHPDRAGGELFF.

This chain links TRBV9 with TRBJ1-2; no clear D. The CDR3 is 12 amino acids. Trimming took off 4 bases at V and 3 bases at J, with 7 bases between the two ends. Germline V gives CDR1 SGDLS, CDR2 YYNGEE. CDR3 in amino acids: CASSPRDYGYTF. DNA for the CDR3: TGTGCCAGCAGCCCGAGGGACTATGGCTACACCTTC.

The chain combines TRBV29-1 with TRBJ2-2; weak D call: TRBD1 (6 bases). The ends were cut back, 5 bases at V and 3 bases at J, with 13 bases in the middle. The CDR3 length is 14 residues. Per germline, CDR1 SQVTM and CDR2 ANQGSEA. CDR3 amino acids: CSVRGGADTGELFF. In DNA form, the CDR3 reads TGCAGCGTTCGTGGGGGCGCGGACACCGGGGAGCTGTTTTTT.